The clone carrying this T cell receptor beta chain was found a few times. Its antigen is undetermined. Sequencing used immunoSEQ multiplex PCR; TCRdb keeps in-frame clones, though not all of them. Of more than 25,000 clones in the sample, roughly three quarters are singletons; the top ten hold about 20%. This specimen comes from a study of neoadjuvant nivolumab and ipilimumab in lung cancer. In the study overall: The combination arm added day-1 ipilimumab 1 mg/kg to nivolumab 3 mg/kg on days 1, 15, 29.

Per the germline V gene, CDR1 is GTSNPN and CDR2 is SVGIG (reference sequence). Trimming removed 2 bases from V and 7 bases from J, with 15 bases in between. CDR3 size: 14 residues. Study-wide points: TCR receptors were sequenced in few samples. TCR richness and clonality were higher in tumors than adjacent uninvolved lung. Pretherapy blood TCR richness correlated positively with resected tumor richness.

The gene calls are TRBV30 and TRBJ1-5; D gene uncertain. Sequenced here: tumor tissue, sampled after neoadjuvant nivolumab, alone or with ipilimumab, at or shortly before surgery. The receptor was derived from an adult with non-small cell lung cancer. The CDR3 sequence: CAWSKGRSRQPQHF. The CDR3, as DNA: TGTGCCTGGAGTAAAGGCAGGAGTAGGCAGCCCCAGCATTTT.